This T cell receptor (beta chain) was identified during a study of vaccination and CD4 T cells after COVID-19. Oncomine TCR Beta short-read sequencing was applied to DNA from cultured CD4+ T cells. Once CD4+ T cells had been cultured, genomic DNA was extracted from them. TCRdb reanalysed the PCR reads using MiXCR and keeps one entry per CDR3 protein. The sample shows around 26,000 distinct CDR3 sequences, under 70% of them seen only once. A remark on this clonotype: Its antigen is not known.

Sample treatment: approximately 10-day PBMC culture with coronavirus spike peptide pools or control peptides (ViraFEST assay). After expanding antigen-specific T cells with peptide pools, ViraFEST sequenced their TCRs. Cells received half-medium changes with fresh IL-2 medium on days 3 and 7. From germline, CDR1 is MGHDK and CDR2 SYGVNS. V lost 3 bases and J lost 5, with 17 bases in between. The CDR3 extends over 16 amino acids. The sample was CD4+ T cells from blood, cultured in vitro, taken after SARS-CoV-2 vaccination. The receptor was isolated from a human donor who received a COVID-19 vaccine. This sequence joins TRBV25-1 and TRBJ2-1; TRBD1 is a possible D gene (7 bases). CDR3: CASSERRQGGDNEQFF. The DNA of the CDR3 is TGTGCCAGCAGTGAGAGGAGACAGGGAGGAGACAATGAGCAGTTCTTC. Combining the CDR3 with reference TRBV25-1 and TRBJ2-1 gives the whole variable domain EADIYQTPRYLVIGTGKKITLECSQTMGHDKMYWYQQDPGMELHLIHYSYGVNSTEKGDLSSESTVSRIRTEHFPLTLESARPSHTSQYLCASSERRQGGDNEQFFGPGTRLTVL.